A selection of T cell receptor beta chains follows, all from one sample in a study of beta chain features in type 1 diabetes. The table came from immunoSEQ multiplex PCR; TCRdb's copy has only in-frame clones and leaves some out. Among about 660,000 clones listed, around 15% were seen once. Sequenced material: naive CD4+ T cells from blood. Source of these receptors: a man younger than 35 with type 1 diabetes. Both conserved end residues are part of each CDR3. A D gene is named only where the DNA matches it firmly. Size is omitted from some rows. Given values are once, few, many or a class for expanded clones.

V	D	J	size	CDR3	DNA
TRBV30	.	TRBJ2-7	few	CAWSQRLGYYEQYF	TGTGCCTGGTCACAGCGGCTGGGGTACTACGAGCAGTACTTC
TRBV7-2	.	TRBJ2-3	few	CASSTRLILDTQYF	TGTGCCAGCAGTACGAGGCTTATCCTGGATACGCAGTATTTT
TRBV9	TRBD2	TRBJ2-5	.	CASSRSGGSETQYF	TGTGCCAGCAGCCGTAGTGGCGGGAGTGAGACCCAGTACTTC
TRBV4-3	.	TRBJ1-2	few	CASSIGVPNYGYTF	TGCGCCAGCAGCATCGGGGTTCCTAACTATGGCTACACCTTC
TRBV11-2	.	TRBJ2-3	.	CASLPIQGPLGTDTQYF	TGTGCCAGCCTGCCGATACAGGGACCCCTAGGCACAGATACGCAGTATTTT
TRBV9	.	TRBJ1-2	few	CASSGGIGLGYTF	TGTGCCAGCAGCGGCGGAATCGGGCTGGGCTACACCTTC
TRBV2	TRBD1	TRBJ1-4	.	CASSWTGENEKLFF	TGTGCCAGCAGCTGGACAGGGGAGAATGAAAAACTGTTTTTT
TRBV28	TRBD2	TRBJ2-1	.	CASSPRLAGGHNNEQFF	TGTGCCAGCAGTCCCCGACTAGCGGGGGGCCATAACAATGAGCAGTTCTTC
TRBV15	.	TRBJ2-3	.	CATSRVVQDTQYF	TGTGCCACCAGCAGAGTGGTGCAAGATACGCAGTATTTT
TRBV7-2	.	TRBJ1-5	few	CASRGTDQPQHF	TGTGCCAGCAGGGGGACCGATCAGCCCCAGCATTTT
TRBV28	TRBD1	TRBJ2-4	.	CAITGGLAKNIQYF	TGTGCCATTACAGGGGGCCTAGCCAAAAACATTCAGTACTTC
TRBV28	.	TRBJ1-2	.	CASSLFRGRGYTF	TGTGCCAGCAGTTTATTTCGGGGACGTGGCTACACCTTC
TRBV28	.	TRBJ1-1	.	CASRVNRVTTEAFF	TGTGCCAGCAGGGTAAACAGGGTTACCACTGAAGCTTTCTTT
TRBV30	.	TRBJ1-1	.	CAWSPNGQRGAFF	TGTGCCTGGAGCCCTAACGGGCAGAGGGGAGCTTTCTTT
TRBV7-2	.	TRBJ2-2	few	CASSLNRVNTGELFF	TGTGCCAGCAGCTTAAACAGGGTTAACACCGGGGAGCTGTTTTTT
TRBV2	.	TRBJ2-2	few	CASTRLGDTGELFF	TGTGCCAGCACGAGACTGGGGGACACCGGGGAGCTGTTTTTT
TRBV28	.	TRBJ1-4	.	CASSLGWSEKLFF	TGTGCCAGCAGTTTAGGTTGGTCTGAAAAACTGTTTTTT
TRBV11-2	.	TRBJ1-2	few	CATSRTGYGYTF	TGTGCCACCAGTAGGACCGGCTATGGCTACACCTTC
TRBV7-9	TRBD1	TRBJ2-7	few	CASSLQGVIYEQYF	TGTGCCAGCAGCTTGCAGGGGGTAATCTACGAGCAGTACTTC
TRBV7-3	.	TRBJ2-1	few	CASSGGAGRRYAEQFF	TGTGCCAGCAGCGGAGGGGCGGGACGCCGGTACGCTGAGCAGTTCTTC
TRBV6-5	.	TRBJ2-4	once	CASSYSGGPNIQYF	TGTGCCAGCAGTTACTCCGGAGGGCCAAACATTCAGTACTTC
TRBV5-1	TRBD2	TRBJ2-5	few	CASSTSGRGETQYF	TGCGCCAGCAGCACGAGCGGGAGGGGAGAGACCCAGTACTTC
TRBV2	TRBD1	TRBJ1-5	few	CASSVSTGGGQPQHF	TGTGCCAGCAGTGTCAGCACAGGGGGCGGCCAGCCCCAGCATTTT
TRBV7-2	.	TRBJ2-1	.	CASSLNLVNEQFF	TGTGCCAGCAGCTTAAATTTAGTCAATGAGCAGTTCTTC
TRBV27	TRBD2	TRBJ2-5	.	CASGLAGAQETQYF	TGTGCCAGCGGACTAGCGGGAGCGCAAGAGACCCAGTACTTC
TRBV1	.	TRBJ2-1	.	CTSSQDLTGDRLFF	TGCACCAGCAGCCAAGATCTTACGGGGGACAGGTTGTTCTTC
TRBV9	.	TRBJ1-6	.	CASSVAPVGVLHF	TGTGCCAGCAGCGTAGCCCCAGTCGGGGTCCTCCACTTT
TRBV5-6	.	TRBJ1-5	.	CASSLAEGQPQHF	TGTGCCAGCAGCTTAGCCGAAGGTCAGCCCCAGCATTTT
TRBV5-1	.	TRBJ2-5	.	CASSGQNQETQYF	TGCGCCAGCAGCGGACAGAACCAAGAGACCCAGTACTTC
TRBV10-3	TRBD1	TRBJ2-5	.	CAIRPGQAQETQYF	TGTGCCATCAGACCGGGACAGGCCCAAGAGACCCAGTACTTC
TRBV19	.	TRBJ2-3	few	CASSRLRETDTQYF	TGTGCCAGTAGTCGCCTCCGGGAGACAGATACGCAGTATTTT
TRBV18	TRBD1	TRBJ2-7	few	CASSRGQGGFYEQYF	TGTGCCAGCTCCCGGGGACAGGGTGGATTCTACGAGCAGTACTTC
TRBV28	.	TRBJ2-5	.	CASGGETQYF	TGTGCCAGCGGGGGAGAGACCCAGTACTTC
TRBV7-2	.	TRBJ2-3	few	CASSLAERDTQYF	TGTGCCAGCAGCTTAGCGGAACGGGATACGCAGTATTTT
TRBV30	.	TRBJ1-6	few	CAWDRMRGGNSPLHF	TGTGCCTGGGACCGAATGCGGGGCGGCAATTCACCCCTCCACTTT
TRBV5-6	.	TRBJ1-3	few	CASSLHLGNTIYF	TGTGCCAGCAGCTTGCATTTGGGGAACACCATATATTTT
TRBV13	TRBD1	TRBJ2-5	few	CASSPHRGETQYF	TGTGCCAGCAGCCCCCACAGGGGAGAGACCCAGTACTTC
TRBV5-1	.	TRBJ2-1	few	CATARDLGGNEQFF	TGCGCCACCGCACGAGACCTCGGCGGGAATGAGCAGTTCTTC
TRBV19	.	TRBJ2-7	few	CASSATSYEQYF	TGTGCCAGTAGTGCGACCTCCTACGAGCAGTACTTC
TRBV29-1	.	TRBJ1-1	few	CSATRGVGTEAFF	TGCAGCGCCACGCGGGGGGTAGGAACTGAAGCTTTCTTT
TRBV30	TRBD1	TRBJ1-5	few	CAWSPDRDNQPQHF	TGTGCCTGGAGTCCTGACAGGGATAATCAGCCCCAGCATTTT
TRBV5-1	.	TRBJ2-7	few	CASSLAGDLLRSEQYF	TGCGCCAGCAGCTTGGCCGGAGACCTTCTACGTAGCGAGCAGTACTTC
TRBV19	TRBD2	TRBJ2-2	few	CASRLLAGEPNTGELFF	TGTGCCAGTAGGCTACTAGCGGGAGAGCCGAACACCGGGGAGCTGTTTTTT
TRBV20-1	.	TRBJ2-7	.	CSATAAYEQYF	TGCAGTGCTACAGCGGCATACGAGCAGTACTTC
TRBV18	.	TRBJ2-1	.	CASSPGPKGEQFF	TGTGCCAGCTCACCCGGACCGAAGGGTGAGCAGTTCTTC
TRBV7-3	TRBD2	TRBJ2-4	few	CASSPDPGGEGIQYF	TGTGCCAGCAGCCCCGACCCGGGGGGGGAGGGCATTCAGTACTTC
TRBV2	.	TRBJ2-7	.	CASTVLLGLAYEQYF	TGTGCCAGCACTGTGCTTTTAGGGTTGGCCTACGAGCAGTACTTC
TRBV30	TRBD1	TRBJ2-1	.	CAFPLPGQGLAREQFF	TGTGCCTTCCCCCTACCGGGACAGGGATTAGCCCGCGAGCAGTTCTTC
TRBV4-2	.	TRBJ2-5	.	CASSQDFGTYQETQYF	TGTGCCAGCAGCCAAGATTTCGGCACGTACCAAGAGACCCAGTACTTC
TRBV29-1	.	TRBJ1-6	few	CSVACMRRAGYNSPLHF	TGCAGCGTTGCGTGCATGAGGCGAGCGGGGTATAATTCACCCCTCCACTTT
TRBV30	.	TRBJ2-3	.	CAWGRDTTDTQYF	TGTGCCTGGGGAAGGGACACCACAGATACGCAGTATTTT
TRBV7-9	.	TRBJ2-2	few	CASKGSQGRNLNTGELFF	TGTGCCAGCAAGGGGTCGCAGGGCCGTAACCTCAACACCGGGGAGCTGTTTTTT
TRBV28	TRBD1	TRBJ1-2	.	CASRTGGEDYGYTF	TGTGCCAGCAGAACAGGGGGCGAGGACTATGGCTACACCTTC
TRBV4-1	.	TRBJ2-4	.	CASSQMTGWIAKNIQYF	TGCGCCAGCAGCCAAATGACAGGTTGGATAGCCAAAAACATTCAGTACTTC
TRBV5-1	TRBD1	TRBJ2-3	few	CASSSTGGAGDTQYF	TGCGCCAGCAGCTCTACAGGGGGCGCAGGGGATACGCAGTATTTT
TRBV4-1	.	TRBJ2-6	.	CASSQGHRENSGANVLTF	TGCGCCAGCAGCCAAGGTCACAGGGAAAACTCTGGGGCCAACGTCCTGACTTTC
TRBV18	.	TRBJ2-5	.	CASSPPQETQYF	TGTGCCAGCTCACCACCGCAAGAGACCCAGTACTTC
TRBV7-2	TRBD1	TRBJ1-5	few	CASSASLRTGGSNQPQHF	TGTGCCAGCAGCGCCTCTTTGCGGACAGGGGGTAGCAATCAGCCCCAGCATTTT